These 21 T cell receptor beta chains were sequenced from one sample in a study of shared clonotypes between healthy human individuals. Measured with immunoSEQ multiplex PCR; TCRdb has only the in-frame clones, and not every one. The repertoire holds a few million clones, around 95% seen once, with about 0.13% in the top ten. The sample taken for sequencing was naive CD4+ T cells sorted from blood. Subset in this sample: CD45RA+ positively selected. Receptors originate from a young man in good health.

This clone appeared once. This chain uses TRBV6-1 with TRBJ1-2; D gene uncertain. Germline CDR1 reads MNHNS; CDR2 reads SASEGT. The CDR3 is 12 residues long. V gave up 4 bases and J gave up 4 bases, with 7 bases separating them. The CDR3 here is CASSAGFYGYTF. CDR3 coding DNA: TGTGCCAGCAGTGCTGGGTTCTATGGCTACACCTTC.

J is TRBJ1-2 and V is TRBV29-1, with 9 nucleotides matching TRBD1. The V gene end was trimmed by 1 base and the J gene end by 4 bases; junction bases not matched to a gene: 7. This CDR3 has 15 residues. CDR1 SQVTM and CDR2 ANQGSEA come from the germline V gene. The CDR3 loop reads CSVEGSRTGVYGYTF. The DNA of the CDR3 is TGCAGCGTTGAAGGGAGTAGGACAGGGGTCTATGGCTACACCTTC.

The chain recombines TRBV6-1 with TRBJ2-5; D remains ambiguous. The ends were cut back, 0 bases at V and 1 base at J, with 6 bases in the middle. Looked up from germline, CDR1 is MNHNS and CDR2 is SASEGT. This CDR3 has 14 amino acids. This CDR3 reads CASSEAGFQETQYF. The CDR3 bases are TGTGCCAGCAGTGAAGCGGGATTCCAAGAGACCCAGTACTTC.

This chain uses TRBV5-6 with TRBJ2-7, with a weak D call TRBD1 (6 bases). V was shortened by 2 bases and J by 0 bases, with 12 bases between the two germline ends. CDR3 length equals 15 residues. The germline V gene encodes CDR1 SGHDT and CDR2 YYEEEE. CDR3 DNA sequence: TGTGCCAGCAGCTTATATCAGGGGCACTCCTACGAGCAGTACTTC. Its translation is CASSLYQGHSYEQYF.

This chain joins TRBV6-5 and TRBJ1-5; D might be TRBD1 (5 bases). The CDR3 spans 15 residues. V was pared by 6 bases and J by 1 base, with 13 bases between. Germline assignment: CDR1 MNHEY and CDR2 SVGAGI. CDR3 in amino acids: CASSRDPGSNQPQHF. The CDR3 DNA reads TGTGCCAGCAGCAGGGACCCGGGCAGCAATCAGCCCCAGCATTTT.

J is TRBJ2-3 and V is TRBV5-4; no firm D call. The germline gives CDR1 SGHNT, CDR2 YYREEE (reference sequence). The V and J ends lost 2 bases and 3 bases respectively, with 13 bases between them. The CDR3 consists of 15 residues. CDR3 loop: CASSFSVEGTDTQYF. In nucleotides, the CDR3 is TGTGCCAGCAGCTTTTCAGTGGAAGGGACAGATACGCAGTATTTT.

This sequence joins TRBV5-8 and TRBJ1-1; the match to TRBD1 covers 7 bases. This CDR3 is built from 16 residues. Trimming took 1 base from V and 5 from J; bases not matched to a gene: 11. CDR1 is SGHTS, CDR2 YDEGEE, per germline. Here the CDR3 reads CASSLRGQRVGTEAFF. CDR3 coding DNA: TGTGCCAGCAGCTTGAGGGGACAGCGGGTGGGAACTGAAGCTTTCTTT.

The chain combines TRBV11-2 with TRBJ1-2; D is ambiguous. Looked up from germline, CDR1 is SGHAT and CDR2 is FQNNGV. V was clipped by 0 bases and J by 6 bases, with 11 bases between them. CDR3 size: 14 residues. CDR3: CASSLDSGLDGYTF. Written as DNA, the CDR3 is TGTGCCAGCAGCTTAGATTCCGGGTTGGATGGCTACACCTTC.

The CDR3 loop is CASSWDPGMNTEAFF. For the CDR3, the DNA is TGTGCCAGCAGTTGGGACCCGGGCATGAACACTGAAGCTTTCTTT. The V and J genes are TRBV27 and TRBJ1-1; maybe TRBD1 (5 bases). Germline-derived CDR1 and CDR2 are MNHEY and SMNVEV (reference sequence). V was pared by 4 bases and J by 0 bases, with 12 bases between. There are 15 residues in the CDR3.

The chain recombines TRBV7-3 with TRBJ1-3; 11 positions agree with TRBD1. Germline CDR1 and CDR2: SGHTA and FQGTGA. The CDR3 length is 15 residues. Trimming took 6 bases from V and 3 from J; bases not matched to a gene: 4. The CDR3 nucleotides read TGTGCCAGCAGTGAGGGACAGGGGGGTGGAAACACCATATATTTT. Amino acids: CASSEGQGGGNTIYF.

On this clone itself: One junction end disagrees with the germline gene, perhaps due to a read error. The chain joins TRBV13 to TRBJ2-3, with 8 bases aligning to TRBD1. CDR1 and CDR2 (germline): PRHDT, FYEKMQ (reference sequence). The CDR3 is 24 residues long. CDR3 region: CATSRKRTGLLLPEGRGRTDTQYF. For the CDR3, the DNA is TGTGCCACCAGCCGTAAAAGGACAGGGTTGTTGCTGCCCGAGGGCCGTGGCCGCACAGATACGCAGTATTTT. Drawing the rest from reference TRBV13 and TRBJ2-3, the complete variable domain is AAGVIQSPRHLIKEKRETATLKCYPIPRHDTVYWYQQGPGQDPQFLISFYEKMQSDKGSIPDRFSAQQFSDYHSELNMSSLELGDSALYFCATSRKRTGLLLPEGRGRTDTQYFGPGTRLTVL.

The chain carries TRBV25-1 and TRBJ1-5; TRBD1 is a possible D gene (6 bases). This CDR3 region has 16 residues. Trimming removed 5 bases from V and 0 bases from J, with 14 bases in between. Germline V gene sequence: CDR1 MGHDK, CDR2 SYGVNS. CDR3 region: CASSPPGEYSNQPQHF. As DNA, the CDR3 is TGTGCCAGCAGTCCCCCAGGGGAATATAGCAATCAGCCCCAGCATTTT.

This clone was recorded a few times. At the DNA level, this CDR3 is encoded by other sequences in the same sample as well. The rearrangement uses TRBV7-3 and TRBJ1-1; D unclear. Trimming stripped 2 bases from V and 1 base from J, with 5 bases between. This CDR3 has 13 amino acids. Germline CDR1 is SGHTA and CDR2 is FQGTGA. CDR3 bases: TGTGCCAGCAGCTTAGGGCAGAACACTGAAGCTTTCTTT. Its translation is CASSLGQNTEAFF.

The chain uses TRBV6-1 and TRBJ1-2; 9 bases line up with TRBD1. The CDR3 is 14 amino acids. J lost 8 bases, V lost 4 bases, and 8 bases had no gene match. Germline V gene lookup returns CDR1 MNHNS and CDR2 SASEGT. In DNA form, the CDR3 reads TGTGCCAGCAGTGTCCTACAGGGGGCGCAAGGCTACACCTTC. It encodes CASSVLQGAQGYTF.

This sequence joins TRBV25-1 and TRBJ1-3; 9 nucleotides agree with TRBD1. Germline CDR1 and CDR2: MGHDK and SYGVNS. V lost 5 bases and J lost 4; bases outside the gene matches: 6. The CDR3 is 15 residues long. CDR3 in DNA: TGTGCCAGCAGTCCCGGGACAGGGTCCGGAAACACCATATATTTT. Translation: CASSPGTGSGNTIYF. The entire variable domain, with the rest obtained from reference TRBV25-1 and TRBJ1-3, is as follows: EADIYQTPRYLVIGTGKKITLECSQTMGHDKMYWYQQDPGMELHLIHYSYGVNSTEKGDLSSESTVSRIRTEHFPLTLESARPSHTSQYLCASSPGTGSGNTIYFGEGSWLTVV.

For this clone: Other nucleotide sequences from this sample produce the same CDR3. The chain recombines TRBV9 with TRBJ2-2; the match to TRBD2 covers 11 bases. The length of the CDR3 is 15 residues. With 1 base clipped from V and 5 bases from J, the junction kept 1 base outside the gene matches. Per the germline V gene, CDR1 is SGDLS and CDR2 is YYNGEE. CDR3 nucleotide sequence: TGTGCCAGCAGCGTAAGACTAGCGGGAACCGGGGAGCTGTTTTTT. Translating gives CASSVRLAGTGELFF.

This clone was recorded only once. The J gene is TRBJ2-2, the V gene TRBV11-2; D perhaps matches TRBD2 (5 bases). The V gene lost 0 bases and the J gene lost 6 bases, with 14 bases spanning the gap. Per the germline V gene, CDR1 is SGHAT and CDR2 is FQNNGV. CDR3 length: 16 amino acids. The CDR3, as DNA: TGTGCCAGCAGCTTAGAGGTAGCGCTCATCCCCGGGGAGCTGTTTTTT. Its protein product is CASSLEVALIPGELFF.

The rearrangement links TRBV7-9 to TRBJ2-7, with D perhaps TRBD1 or TRBD2 (5 bases each). CDR1 is SEHNR and CDR2 is FQNEAQ in the germline V gene (reference sequence). The CDR3 totals 12 residues. V lost 3 bases to trimming and J lost 11 bases, with 14 bases between them. The CDR3 coding sequence is TGTGCCAGCAGCTTGTCGGGGCAGGGAAAGTACTTC. Protein: CASSLSGQGKYF.

This chain connects TRBV15 to TRBJ1-2; tentatively, D is TRBD1 (5 bases). V lost 3 bases and J lost 7, with 12 bases in between. Per germline, CDR1 LNHNV and CDR2 YYDKDF (reference sequence). There are 13 residues in the CDR3. The CDR3 loop is CATSSRRAVGYTF. Here the CDR3 DNA reads TGTGCCACCAGCAGCCGCAGGGCTGTTGGCTACACCTTC.

The chain is built from TRBV6-1 and TRBJ1-1, with 9 positions matching TRBD1. CDR3 length equals 14 residues. Looked up from germline, CDR1 is MNHNS and CDR2 is SASEGT. J gave up 2 bases and V 6 bases, and 4 bases lay outside the gene matches. CDR3 protein: CASRRQGGNTEAFF. The CDR3 DNA is TGTGCCAGCAGACGACAGGGGGGCAACACTGAAGCTTTCTTT.

This clone was observed a single time. This sequence joins TRBV7-2 and TRBJ2-2, with TRBD2 identical over 12 bases. Germline CDR1 reads SGHTA; CDR2 reads FQGNSA. V shed 5 bases and J 7 bases; nucleotides not matched to a gene: 8. The CDR3 extends over 16 amino acids. The CDR3, as DNA: TGTGCCAGCAGCGTGAGACTAGCGGGAGAGAGCGGGGAGCTGTTTTTT. Its protein is CASSVRLAGESGELFF. Together with reference TRBV7-2 and TRBJ2-2, the CDR3 gives the full variable domain: GAGVSQSPSNKVTEKGKDVELRCDPISGHTALYWYRQSLGQGLEFLIYFQGNSAPDKSGLPSDRFSAERTGGSVSTLTIQRTQQEDSAVYLCASSVRLAGESGELFFGEGSRLTVL.